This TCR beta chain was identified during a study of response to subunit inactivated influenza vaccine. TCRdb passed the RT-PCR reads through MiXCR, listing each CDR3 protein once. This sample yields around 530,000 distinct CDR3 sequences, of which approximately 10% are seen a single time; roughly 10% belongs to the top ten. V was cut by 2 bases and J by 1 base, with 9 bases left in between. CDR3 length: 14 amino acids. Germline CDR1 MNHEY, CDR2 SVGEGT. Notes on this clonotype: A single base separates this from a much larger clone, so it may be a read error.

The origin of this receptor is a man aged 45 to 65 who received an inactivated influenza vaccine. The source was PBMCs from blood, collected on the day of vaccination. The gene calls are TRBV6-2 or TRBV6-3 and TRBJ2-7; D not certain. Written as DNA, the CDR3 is TGTGCCAGCAGTTACCTGGACGGATCCTACGAGCAGTACTTC. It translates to CASSYLDGSYEQYF.